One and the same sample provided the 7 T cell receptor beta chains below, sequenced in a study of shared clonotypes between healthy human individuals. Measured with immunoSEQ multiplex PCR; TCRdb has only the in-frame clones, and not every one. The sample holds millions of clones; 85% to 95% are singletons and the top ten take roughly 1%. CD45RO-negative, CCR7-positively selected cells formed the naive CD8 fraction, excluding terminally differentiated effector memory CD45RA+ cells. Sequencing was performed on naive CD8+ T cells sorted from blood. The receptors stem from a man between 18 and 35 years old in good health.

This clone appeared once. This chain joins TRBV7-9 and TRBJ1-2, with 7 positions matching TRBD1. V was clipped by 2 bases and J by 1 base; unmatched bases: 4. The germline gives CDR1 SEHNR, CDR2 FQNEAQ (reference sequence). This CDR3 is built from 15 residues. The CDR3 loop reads CASSLSGTVNYGYTF. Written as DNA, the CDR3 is TGTGCCAGCAGCTTAAGTGGGACAGTTAACTATGGCTACACCTTC.

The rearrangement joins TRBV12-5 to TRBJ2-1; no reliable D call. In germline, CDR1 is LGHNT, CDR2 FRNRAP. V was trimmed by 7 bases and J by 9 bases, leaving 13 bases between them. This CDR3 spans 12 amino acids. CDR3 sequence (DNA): TGTGCTAGTGATAAAAACGAAGGTGAGCAGTTCTTC. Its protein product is CASDKNEGEQFF. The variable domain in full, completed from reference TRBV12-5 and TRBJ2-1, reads DARVTQTPRHKVTEMGQEVTMRCQPILGHNTVFWYRQTMMQGLELLAYFRNRAPLDDSGMPKDRFSAEMPDATLATLKIQPSEPRDSAVYFCASDKNEGEQFFGPGTRLTVL.

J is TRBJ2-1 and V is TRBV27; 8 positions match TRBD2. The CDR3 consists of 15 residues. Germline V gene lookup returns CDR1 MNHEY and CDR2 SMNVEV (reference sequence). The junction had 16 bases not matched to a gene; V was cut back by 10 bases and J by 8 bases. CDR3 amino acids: CATRSVSGSWDEQFF. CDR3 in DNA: TGTGCCACCAGGTCGGTGAGCGGGAGTTGGGATGAGCAGTTCTTC.

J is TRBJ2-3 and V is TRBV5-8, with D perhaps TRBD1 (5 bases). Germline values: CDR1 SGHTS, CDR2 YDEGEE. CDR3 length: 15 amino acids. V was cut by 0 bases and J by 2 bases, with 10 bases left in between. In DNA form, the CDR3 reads TGTGCCAGCAGCTTGGGGGGCGGACCCACAGATACGCAGTATTTT. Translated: CASSLGGGPTDTQYF.

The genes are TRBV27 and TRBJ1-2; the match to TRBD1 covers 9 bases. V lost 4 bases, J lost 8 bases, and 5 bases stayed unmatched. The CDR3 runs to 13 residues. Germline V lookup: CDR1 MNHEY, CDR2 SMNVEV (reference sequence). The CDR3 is CASSSDRGGGYTF. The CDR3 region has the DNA TGTGCCAGCAGTTCGGACAGGGGAGGAGGCTACACCTTC.

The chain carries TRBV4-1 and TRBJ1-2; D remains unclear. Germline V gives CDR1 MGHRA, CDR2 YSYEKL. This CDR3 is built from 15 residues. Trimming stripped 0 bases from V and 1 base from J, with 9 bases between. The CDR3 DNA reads TGCGCCAGCAGCCAAGATTGGGGTGGTAACTATGGCTACACCTTC. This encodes CASSQDWGGNYGYTF.

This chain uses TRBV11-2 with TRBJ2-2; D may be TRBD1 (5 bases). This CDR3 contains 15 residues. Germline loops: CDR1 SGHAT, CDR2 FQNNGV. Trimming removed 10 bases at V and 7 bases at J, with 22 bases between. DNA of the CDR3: TGTGCCACCACCGACGGCCAGGGTTATTTCGGGGAGCTGTTTTTT. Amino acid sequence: CATTDGQGYFGELFF.